Below, 18 T cell receptor beta chains from the same sample are listed, as sequenced in a study of vaccination and CD4 T cells after COVID-19. No antigen is known for these receptors. The study sequenced cultured CD4+ T cell DNA using the Oncomine TCR Beta short-read assay. TCRdb recomputed calls from the PCR reads with MiXCR, one row per CDR3 protein. In the table there are several thousand distinct CDR3 sequences, 39% of which are singletons. As for treatment: 10-day PBMC culture with coronavirus spike peptide pools or control peptides (ViraFEST assay). Those CD4+ T cells from the unexposed donor predate the COVID-19 pandemic (2011-2018). Sequenced: CD4+ T cells from blood, cultured in vitro. These receptors were collected from a human donor in good health.

The chain's CDR3 is CASRQGASTGELFF. In nucleotides, the CDR3 is TGTGCCAGTAGACAGGGGGCGAGTACCGGGGAGCTGTTTTTT. The chain is built from TRBV19 and TRBJ2-2, with TRBD1 matching over 9 bases. V gave up 6 bases and J gave up 5 bases; unmatched junction bases: 4. From germline, CDR1 is LNHDA and CDR2 SQIVND (reference sequence). The CDR3 is 14 residues long. Based on the CDR3 plus reference TRBV19 and TRBJ2-2, the full variable domain is DGGITQSPKYLFRKEGQNVTLSCEQNLNHDAMYWYRQDPGQGLRLIYYSQIVNDFQKGDIAEGYSVSREKKESFPLTVTSAQKNPTAFYLCASRQGASTGELFFGEGSRLTVL.

The CDR3 coding sequence is TGTGCCTGGAGCGGGGGACAGGGGAGTGAGCAGTACTTC. This codes for CAWSGGQGSEQYF. V usage is TRBV30 and J usage is TRBJ2-7; 10 bases align to TRBD1. The CDR3 extends over 13 amino acids. V lost 3 bases to trimming and J lost 7 bases; unmatched junction nucleotides: 6. Germline values: CDR1 GTSNPN, CDR2 SVGIG (reference sequence).

This clonotype appeared once. CDR3 region: CASSWGGPEAFF. As DNA, the CDR3 is TGTGCCAGTAGTTGGGGTGGCCCTGAAGCTTTCTTT. J is TRBJ1-1 and V is TRBV19; D remains unclear. V was shortened by 5 bases and J by 6 bases, with 10 bases between the two germline ends. The length of the CDR3 is 12 residues. The germline V gene encodes CDR1 LNHDA and CDR2 SQIVND (reference sequence). Filled out from reference TRBV19 and TRBJ1-1, the complete variable domain reads DGGITQSPKYLFRKEGQNVTLSCEQNLNHDAMYWYRQDPGQGLRLIYYSQIVNDFQKGDIAEGYSVSREKKESFPLTVTSAQKNPTAFYLCASSWGGPEAFFGQGTRLTVV.

Note on this clonotype: At one end the junction does not follow the germline gene, possibly because of a read error. V and J are TRBV6-2 or TRBV6-3 and TRBJ2-5; 13 bases agree with TRBD2. The germline CDR1 and CDR2 sequences are MNHEY and SVGEGT. CDR3 length: 13 amino acids. CDR3 nucleotide sequence: TGTGCCAGCAGCCGACTAGCGGGGGGCCTCCTGGACTTC. It is translated as CASSRLAGGLLDF.

This clonotype was seen a few times. The V call is TRBV5-4, the J call TRBJ1-2; unclear D gene. The germline V gene has CDR1 SGHNT and CDR2 YYREEE (reference sequence). The CDR3 spans 14 residues. V was cut by 5 bases and J by 4 bases, with 15 bases left in between. The CDR3 sequence is CASSPGEPGYGYTF. In DNA, the CDR3 is TGTGCCAGCAGTCCCGGGGAACCGGGCTATGGCTACACCTTC. The entire variable domain, with the rest obtained from reference TRBV5-4 and TRBJ1-2, is as follows: ETGVTQSPTHLIKTRGQQVTLRCSSQSGHNTVSWYQQALGQGPQFIFQYYREEENGRGNFPPRFSGLQFPNYSSELNVNALELDDSALYLCASSPGEPGYGYTFGSGTRLTVV.

The table lists this clonotype with a few counts. This chain joins TRBV6-1 and TRBJ2-5, with 9 bases aligning to TRBD1. V gave up 4 bases and J gave up 3 bases; unmatched junction bases: 3. The germline V gene encodes CDR1 MNHNS and CDR2 SASEGT. This CDR3 is 14 amino acids long. CDR3: CASSVGTGKETQYF. The CDR3 coding sequence is TGTGCCAGCAGTGTGGGGACAGGGAAAGAGACCCAGTACTTC.

The J gene is TRBJ2-2, the V gene TRBV7-7, with 7 positions matching TRBD2. The CDR3 length is 14 residues. J was trimmed by 5 bases and V by 4 bases; bases with no gene match: 4. Germline CDR1 reads SSHAT; CDR2 reads FNYEAQ (reference sequence). The CDR3 region is CASSSREGTGELFF. The CDR3 DNA reads TGTGCCAGCAGCTCCAGGGAGGGGACCGGGGAGCTGTTTTTT.

The V and J genes are TRBV10-1 and TRBJ2-1; unclear D gene. Germline assignment: CDR1 WNHNN and CDR2 SYGVQD (reference sequence). V was cut by 4 bases and J by 8 bases, with 12 bases left in between. The CDR3 runs to 13 residues. CDR3 residues: CASSASLVHEQFF. CDR3 coding DNA: TGCGCCAGCAGTGCCTCCCTAGTCCATGAGCAGTTCTTC.

Comment on this clonotype: Relative to the germline gene, one junction end is altered; a read error may explain this. This chain uses TRBV18 with TRBJ1-5; D gene unclear. Per germline, CDR1 KGHSH and CDR2 LQKENI. The CDR3 covers 16 residues. CDR3 residues: CASSPTPPGANQPQHF. The CDR3 DNA follows: TGTGCCAGCTCCCCAACGCCGCCGGGAGCCAATCAACCCCAGCATTTT.

This clonotype was picked up a small number of times. The gene calls are TRBV7-2 and TRBJ1-1, with D unclear. CDR3 length equals 13 residues. CDR1 SGHTA and CDR2 FQGNSA come from the germline V gene. The V end was cut by 5 bases, the J end by 1 base, with 8 bases between. CDR3: CASSTEGNTEAFF. As DNA, the CDR3 is TGTGCCAGCAGCACCGAGGGGAACACTGAAGCTTTCTTT.

This clonotype was counted only a few times. The V and J genes are TRBV27 and TRBJ2-1, with 9 bases matching TRBD1. This CDR3 is 15 amino acids long. The germline V gene has CDR1 MNHEY and CDR2 SMNVEV (reference sequence). The V and J ends lost 7 bases and 3 bases, in that order; junction bases with no gene match: 7. CDR3 sequence reads: CASTGVGQGYNEQFF. For the CDR3, the DNA is TGTGCCAGCACTGGGGTGGGACAGGGCTACAATGAGCAGTTCTTC.

This clonotype occurred a few times. The chain joins TRBV6-1 to TRBJ1-1; D gene ambiguous. The germline V gene encodes CDR1 MNHNS and CDR2 SASEGT. V lost 0 bases to trimming and J lost 5 bases, with 10 bases between them. The CDR3 consists of 14 residues. The CDR3 here is CASSEAWAGTEAFF. CDR3 coding DNA: TGTGCCAGCAGTGAAGCTTGGGCGGGAACTGAAGCTTTCTTT.

V and J are TRBV6-2 or TRBV6-3 and TRBJ2-3, with 7 bases aligning to TRBD2. Losses at the gene ends were 6 bases for V and 0 bases for J; bases not matched to a gene: 6. This CDR3 contains 15 residues. Germline CDR1 reads MNHEY; CDR2 reads SVGEGT. The CDR3 nucleotides read TGTGCCAGCAGCCTGGGGGGGGGGAGCACAGATACGCAGTATTTT. It yields the protein CASSLGGGSTDTQYF.

The rearrangement joins TRBV4-3 to TRBJ2-4; D may be TRBD1 or TRBD2 (7 bases each). The ends were cut back, 4 bases at V and 0 bases at J, with 16 bases in the middle. Germline-derived CDR1 and CDR2 are LGHNA and YSLEER. This CDR3 region has 17 residues. CDR3 nucleotides: TGCGCCAGCAGCCCAGGGGGGGGCGGGGGAGCCAAAAACATTCAGTACTTC. This translates into CASSPGGGGGAKNIQYF.

With respect to this clonotype: An end of the junction differs from the germline gene, which may be a read error. The J gene is TRBJ2-3, the V gene TRBV20-1; D unclear. In germline, CDR1 is DFQATT, CDR2 SNEGSKA (reference sequence). The CDR3 contains 11 residues. The CDR3 DNA sequence: TGCAGTTCTAGGATCACAGATACGCAGTATTTT. Its protein product is CSSRITDTQYF.

This clonotype was found a few times. The chain joins TRBV10-2 to TRBJ1-2; D is undetermined. The CDR3 length is 13 residues. V shed 5 bases and J shed 5 bases, with 12 bases lying between them. CDR1 and CDR2 (germline): WSHSY, SAAADI. The CDR3 reads CASSSQKSYGYTF. Here the CDR3 DNA reads TGCGCCAGCAGTTCACAGAAATCTTATGGCTACACCTTC.

V and J are TRBV4-1 and TRBJ1-5, with a weak D call TRBD1 (6 bases). There are 15 residues in the CDR3. The germline gives CDR1 MGHRA, CDR2 YSYEKL. Trimming removed 6 bases at V and 3 bases at J, with 15 bases between. CDR3 sequence: CASSVGQLPNQPQHF. The CDR3 DNA reads as TGCGCCAGCAGTGTCGGACAGCTCCCCAATCAGCCCCAGCATTTT.

This clonotype occurred a few times. The chain carries TRBV10-3 and TRBJ2-3; 11 bases match TRBD2. The length of the CDR3 is 15 residues. V trimming: 6 bases; J trimming: 1 base; junction bases outside the gene matches: 3. Per germline, CDR1 ENHRY and CDR2 SYGVKD. DNA for the CDR3: TGTGCCATCAGGGGACTAGCGGCTGGCACAGATACGCAGTATTTT. It yields the protein CAIRGLAAGTDTQYF.